The rows below give T cell receptor beta chains drawn from one sample of a study of blood T cell repertoires in COVID-19. Assay used: immunoSEQ multiplex PCR; TCRdb lists only in-frame clones, some missing. The top ten clones hold roughly 8.1% of a sample with about 210,000 clones, around 90% of them seen once. Specimen: PBMCs or T cells enriched from blood (not recorded which). The receptors originated from a woman under 30 who had recovered from COVID-19. Both conserved end residues are part of each CDR3. The order of the fields is J gene, D gene, clone size, V gene, CDR3 DNA, CDR3 protein. D genes are given only for firm matches. Clone size is given for some rows only: seen once, a few or many times, or a class if the clone is expanded.

>TRBJ1-2|NA|NA|TRBV27
TGTGCCAGCAGTTTAGAAGGGGGCTATGGCTACACCTTC
CASSLEGGYGYTF
>TRBJ1-1|NA|once|TRBV4-1
TGCGCCAGCAGCCAAGATGCGGTGCTCGGCACTGAAGCTTTCTTT
CASSQDAVLGTEAFF
>TRBJ1-6|NA|NA|TRBV7-6
TGTGCCAGCAGCTTAGGGCGGACAGATGGTTCACCCCTCCACTTT
CASSLGRTDGSPLHF
>TRBJ1-1|NA|NA|TRBV27
TGTGCCAGCAGTCTCCTAACAGGAAACACTGAAGCTTTCTTT
CASSLLTGNTEAFF
>TRBJ1-1|NA|NA|TRBV21-1
TGTGCCAGCAGCATAACTGGAGAGGGGACAGGGAGAAGGTGGACTGAAGCTTTCTTT
CASSITGEGTGRRWTEAFF
>TRBJ2-2|NA|NA|TRBV29-1
TGCAGCGTGGGGGGGCCCGGGGAGCTGTTTTTT
CSVGGPGELFF
>TRBJ1-1|NA|NA|TRBV5-1
TGCGCCAGCAGAAAAGACTCGCAGACCCTGAACACTGAAGCTTTCTTT
CASRKDSQTLNTEAFF
>TRBJ1-2|TRBD1|NA|TRBV6-5
TGTGCCAGCAGTACCTTACAGGGGGGCCGTGGCTACACCTTC
CASSTLQGGRGYTF
>TRBJ1-2|TRBD1|NA|TRBV30
TGTGCCTGGAGTGCGACAGGGGAGAGGGGCTACACCTTC
CAWSATGERGYTF
>TRBJ1-5|TRBD1|NA|TRBV28
TGTGCCAGCAGTCCCCAGGACAGGGGAGATCAGCCCCAGCATTTT
CASSPQDRGDQPQHF
>TRBJ2-1|TRBD2|many|TRBV12-5
TGTGCTAGTCGACCTAGCGGGGGGTATAATGAGCAGTTCTTC
CASRPSGGYNEQFF
>TRBJ1-1|NA|NA|TRBV21-1
TGTGCCAGCAGCAAAGGACAGGGGAACACTGAAGCTTTCTTT
CASSKGQGNTEAFF
>TRBJ2-2|TRBD2|NA|TRBV7-9
TGTGCCAGCAGCAGACTAGCGGGGGCCGGGGAGCTGTTTTTT
CASSRLAGAGELFF
>TRBJ1-2|NA|once|TRBV3-1/TRBV3-2
TGTGCCAGCAGCCAAGATAGCGGGGTTATCTATGGCTACACCTTC
CASSQDSGVIYGYTF
>TRBJ1-1|NA|once|TRBV14
TGTGCCAGCAGCCAAGAAACAGACACTGAAGCTTTCTTT
CASSQETDTEAFF
>TRBJ2-3|TRBD1|NA|TRBV30
TGTGCCTGGAACGACAGGGGAAGGACAGATACGCAGTATTTT
CAWNDRGRTDTQYF
>TRBJ1-1|TRBD1|NA|TRBV11-2
TGTGCCAGCAGCCCCGGGACAGGGTTTAACACTGAAGCTTTCTTT
CASSPGTGFNTEAFF
>TRBJ2-1|TRBD2|few|TRBV24-1
TGTGCCACCAGTGATGATATAGCGGGGGGTTTGGACAATGAGCAGTTCTTC
CATSDDIAGGLDNEQFF
>TRBJ2-2|NA|NA|TRBV9
TGTGCCAGCAGCGTAGGAGGCAGCCTCCTCACCGGGGAGCTGTTTTTT
CASSVGGSLLTGELFF
>TRBJ2-1|TRBD2|once|TRBV11-2
TGTGCCAGCAGTTCGCAAATCGGGGGGGCTCGGGCCAATGAGCAGTTCTTC
CASSSQIGGARANEQFF
>TRBJ1-1|NA|few|TRBV15
TGTGCCACCAGCAGAGGTGACAGCTATAACACTGAAGCTTTCTTT
CATSRGDSYNTEAFF
>TRBJ1-4|NA|NA|TRBV7-9
TGTGCCAGCAGCTTGCAGGGGCGAGGTGAAAAACTGTTTTTT
CASSLQGRGEKLFF
>TRBJ1-3|NA|few|TRBV15
TGTGCCACCAGCAGCGGGACTCACTCTGGAAACACCATATATTTT
CATSSGTHSGNTIYF
>TRBJ1-5|NA|NA|TRBV7-3
TGTGCCAGCAGCTTAGACGGGGGTCAGCCCCAGCATTTT
CASSLDGGQPQHF
>TRBJ2-4|TRBD2|NA|TRBV4-1
TGCGCCAGCAGACCACCCCCCCGACTAGCGGGGATAGCCAAAAACATTCAGTACTTC
CASRPPPRLAGIAKNIQYF
>TRBJ1-1|TRBD1|NA|TRBV7-9
TGTGCCAGCAGAGACAGGGTCCCTGAAGCTTTCTTT
CASRDRVPEAFF
>TRBJ2-7|TRBD1|NA|TRBV5-1
TGCGCCAGCAGCAACGGACAGGGTTACTCCTACGAGCAGTACTTC
CASSNGQGYSYEQYF
>TRBJ2-7|NA|NA|TRBV18
TGTGCCAGCTCACCAAGGCCCCGGGACGAGCAGTACTTC
CASSPRPRDEQYF
>TRBJ2-6|TRBD1|NA|TRBV29-1
TGCAGCGTTCGGACAGGGGTCAGCTCTGGGGCCAACGTCCTGACTTTC
CSVRTGVSSGANVLTF
>TRBJ1-1|NA|NA|TRBV3-1/TRBV3-2
TGTGCCAGCAGCCAGGGGAGAACTGAAGCTTTCTTT
CASSQGRTEAFF
>TRBJ2-1|NA|NA|TRBV6-5
TGTGCCAGCATCATCGACCGGAGCTCCTACAATGAGCAGTTCTTC
CASIIDRSSYNEQFF
>TRBJ1-1|NA|NA|TRBV12-3/TRBV12-4
TGTGCCAGCAGGTCAGGGGTGAACACTGAAGCTTTCTTT
CASRSGVNTEAFF
>TRBJ2-2|NA|NA|TRBV30
TGTGCCTGGAGGCGTTTGGCCGGGGAGCTGTTTTTT
CAWRRLAGELFF
>TRBJ1-1|TRBD1|NA|TRBV12-5
TGTGCTAGTGGATTGGACAGGGGGCTCACTGAAGCTTTCTTT
CASGLDRGLTEAFF
>TRBJ1-6|NA|NA|TRBV5-6
TGTGCCAGCAGCTTTAGGGGATCCTATAATTCACCCCTCCACTTT
CASSFRGSYNSPLHF
>TRBJ2-5|TRBD2|NA|TRBV5-1
TGCGCCAGCAGCTTAGGGACTAGCGAACAAGAGACCCAGTACTTC
CASSLGTSEQETQYF
>TRBJ1-6|NA|NA|TRBV3-1/TRBV3-2
TGTGCCAGCAGCCCCTCGGACAGATTTTCACCCCTCCACTTT
CASSPSDRFSPLHF
>TRBJ2-1|NA|few|TRBV7-2
TGTGCCAGCAGCCGGAGGACGGGGTCGGGCAATGAGCAGTTCTTC
CASSRRTGSGNEQFF
>TRBJ1-5|NA|NA|TRBV28
TGTGCCAGCAGTTTATTTCGGGGGATGATCAATCAGCCCCAGCATTTT
CASSLFRGMINQPQHF
>TRBJ2-1|NA|NA|TRBV29-1
TGCAGCGTTGAAGTCCCGGGGTCCTACAATGAGCAGTTCTTC
CSVEVPGSYNEQFF
>TRBJ2-5|TRBD2|once|TRBV4-1
TGCGCCAGCAGCCAAGATCGAGCGGGGGGGCATGAGACCCAGTACTTC
CASSQDRAGGHETQYF
>TRBJ2-1|NA|NA|TRBV7-8
TGTGCCAGCACCATAAGGGGCGTCCATGAGCAGTTCTTC
CASTIRGVHEQFF
>TRBJ1-2|NA|NA|TRBV13
TGTGCCAGCAGCTTCCAGGGCCGTGGCTACACCTTC
CASSFQGRGYTF
>TRBJ1-2|NA|NA|TRBV5-6
TGTGCCAGCAGCTTGGAAGGACAAGACTACTATGGCTACACCTTC
CASSLEGQDYYGYTF
>TRBJ2-2|NA|NA|TRBV5-1
TGCGCCAGCAGGGGAGCGGGTCAGCACGGGGAGCTGTTTTTT
CASRGAGQHGELFF
>TRBJ2-7|NA|NA|TRBV9
TGTGCCAGCAGCGTACCCGAACTAAGGGGGAGGGCGGGCTACCTTTCCTACGAGCAGTACTTC
CASSVPELRGRAGYLSYEQYF
>TRBJ2-1|TRBD1|NA|TRBV30
TGTGCCTGGAGTACCGGGACAGGGGGGTCCAAGGGGGATGAGCAGTTCTTC
CAWSTGTGGSKGDEQFF
>TRBJ2-1|TRBD2|NA|TRBV7-6
TGTGCCAGCAGCATCAGGACTAGTAAGAACAAATACAATGAGCAGTTCTTC
CASSIRTSKNKYNEQFF
>TRBJ2-1|TRBD1|NA|TRBV5-1
TGCGCCAGCAGCACCGGTGACCCGGGACAGGGGCAGTTCTTC
CASSTGDPGQGQFF
>TRBJ2-1|NA|NA|TRBV24-1
TGTGCCACCAGCTCGCCCGGGTACAATGAGCAGTTCTTC
CATSSPGYNEQFF
>TRBJ1-3|NA|NA|TRBV5-1
TGCGCCAGCAGCTTGGCCGTCAGGGACTCTGGAAACACCATATATTTT
CASSLAVRDSGNTIYF
>TRBJ2-7|TRBD2|NA|TRBV9
TGTGCCAGCAGCGTTAGCGGGGGCCCCTCCTACGAGCAGTACTTC
CASSVSGGPSYEQYF
>TRBJ1-4|TRBD1|NA|TRBV28
TGTGCCAGCAGTTTAGTCGGACAGGGACTGGGTTCAACTAATGAAAAACTGTTTTTT
CASSLVGQGLGSTNEKLFF
>TRBJ1-3|NA|NA|TRBV28
TGTGCCAGCAGCACCCACCCAGGATTCCTCTCTGGAAACACCATATATTTT
CASSTHPGFLSGNTIYF